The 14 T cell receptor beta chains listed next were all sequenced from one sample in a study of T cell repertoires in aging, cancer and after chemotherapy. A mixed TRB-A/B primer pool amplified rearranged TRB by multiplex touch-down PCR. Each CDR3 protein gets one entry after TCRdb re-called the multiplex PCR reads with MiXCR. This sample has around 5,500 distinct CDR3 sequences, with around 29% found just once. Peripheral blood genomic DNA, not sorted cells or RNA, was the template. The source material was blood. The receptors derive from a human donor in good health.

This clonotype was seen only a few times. The CDR3 here is CASSYPQDNSGRKKFF. The CDR3 DNA reads TGTGCCAGCAGTTACCCGCAGGATAATAGCGGGAGAAAAAAGTTCTTC. V gene TRBV6-2 or TRBV6-3 combines with J gene TRBJ2-1, with 9 bases fitting TRBD2. The CDR3 is 16 residues long. Germline V gene lookup returns CDR1 MNHEY and CDR2 SVGEGT. V trimming: 2 bases; J trimming: 14 bases; junction bases outside the gene matches: 16.

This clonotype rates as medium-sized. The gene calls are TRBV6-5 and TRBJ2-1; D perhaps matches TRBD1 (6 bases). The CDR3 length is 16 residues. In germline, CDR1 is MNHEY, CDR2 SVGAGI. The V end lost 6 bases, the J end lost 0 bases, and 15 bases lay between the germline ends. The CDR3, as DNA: TGTGCCAGCAGGGCAAGGACAGCTTTCTCCTACAATGAGCAGTTCTTC. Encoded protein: CASRARTAFSYNEQFF.

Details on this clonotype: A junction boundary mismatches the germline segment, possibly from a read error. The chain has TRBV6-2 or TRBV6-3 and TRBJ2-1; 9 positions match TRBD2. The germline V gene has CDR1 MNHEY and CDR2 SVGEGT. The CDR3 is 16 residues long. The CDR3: CASSYFGLASNNKQFF. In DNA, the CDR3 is TGTGCCAGCAGTTACTTTGGACTAGCGAGCAACAATAAGCAGTTCTTC.

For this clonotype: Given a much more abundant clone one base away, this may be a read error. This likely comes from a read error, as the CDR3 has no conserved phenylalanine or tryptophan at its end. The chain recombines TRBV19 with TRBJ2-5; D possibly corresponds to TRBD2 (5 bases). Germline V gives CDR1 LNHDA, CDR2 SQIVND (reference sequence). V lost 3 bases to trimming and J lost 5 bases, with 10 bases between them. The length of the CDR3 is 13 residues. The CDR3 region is CASSMGRAETQYL. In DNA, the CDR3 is TGTGCCAGTAGTATGGGGAGAGCGGAGACCCAGTACCTC.

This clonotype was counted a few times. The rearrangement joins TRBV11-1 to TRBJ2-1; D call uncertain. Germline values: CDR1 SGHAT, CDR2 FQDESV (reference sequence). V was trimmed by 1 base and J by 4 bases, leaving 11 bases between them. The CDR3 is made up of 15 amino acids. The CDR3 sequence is CASSLGADIYNEQFF. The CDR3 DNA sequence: TGTGCCAGCAGCTTAGGGGCGGATATTTACAATGAGCAGTTCTTC.

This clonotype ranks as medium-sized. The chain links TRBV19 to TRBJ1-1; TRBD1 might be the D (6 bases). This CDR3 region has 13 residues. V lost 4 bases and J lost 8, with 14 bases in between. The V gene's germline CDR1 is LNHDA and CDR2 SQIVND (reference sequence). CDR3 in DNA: TGTGCCAGTAGTAACAGGGCCTCGAGCGAAGCTTTCTTT. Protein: CASSNRASSEAFF.

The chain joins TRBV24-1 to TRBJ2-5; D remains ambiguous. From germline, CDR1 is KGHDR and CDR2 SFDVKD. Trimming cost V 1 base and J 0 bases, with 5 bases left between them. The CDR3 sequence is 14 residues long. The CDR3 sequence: CATSDLGYQETQYF. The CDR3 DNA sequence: TGTGCCACCAGTGATTTAGGATACCAAGAGACCCAGTACTTC.

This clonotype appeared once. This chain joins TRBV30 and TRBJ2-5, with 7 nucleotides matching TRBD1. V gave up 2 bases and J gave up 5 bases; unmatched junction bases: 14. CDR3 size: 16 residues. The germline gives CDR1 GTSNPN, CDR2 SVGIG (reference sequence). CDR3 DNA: TGTGCCTGGAGTCGACTCGGACAGGTTCGTGGGGAGACCCAGTACTTC. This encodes CAWSRLGQVRGETQYF.

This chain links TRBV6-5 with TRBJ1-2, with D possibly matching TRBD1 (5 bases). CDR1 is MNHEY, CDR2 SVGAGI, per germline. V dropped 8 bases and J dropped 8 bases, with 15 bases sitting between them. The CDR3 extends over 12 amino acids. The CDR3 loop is CASSSRASGYTF. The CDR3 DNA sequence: TGTGCCAGCTCCTCCAGGGCGTCGGGCTACACCTTC.

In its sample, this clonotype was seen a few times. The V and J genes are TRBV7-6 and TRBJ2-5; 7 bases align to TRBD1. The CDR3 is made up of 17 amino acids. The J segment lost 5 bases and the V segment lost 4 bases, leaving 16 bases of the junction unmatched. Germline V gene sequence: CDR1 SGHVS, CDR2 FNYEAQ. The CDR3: CASSSRRSQGYRETQYF. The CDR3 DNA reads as TGTGCCAGCAGCTCCAGACGGTCACAGGGGTATCGGGAGACCCAGTACTTC.

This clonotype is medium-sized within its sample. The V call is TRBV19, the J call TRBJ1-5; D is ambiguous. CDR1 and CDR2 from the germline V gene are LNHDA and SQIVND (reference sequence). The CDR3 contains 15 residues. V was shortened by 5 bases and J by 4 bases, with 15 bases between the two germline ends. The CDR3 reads CASSWQAGRNQPQHF. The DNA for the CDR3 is TGTGCCAGTAGTTGGCAGGCCGGACGAAATCAGCCCCAGCATTTT.

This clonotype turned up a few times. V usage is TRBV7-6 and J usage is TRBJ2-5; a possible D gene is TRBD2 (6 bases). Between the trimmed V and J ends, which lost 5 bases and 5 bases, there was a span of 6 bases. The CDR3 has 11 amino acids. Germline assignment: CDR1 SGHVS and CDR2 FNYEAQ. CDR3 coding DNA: TGTGCCAGCAGCGCGGGGGAGACCCAGTACTTC. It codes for CASSAGETQYF.

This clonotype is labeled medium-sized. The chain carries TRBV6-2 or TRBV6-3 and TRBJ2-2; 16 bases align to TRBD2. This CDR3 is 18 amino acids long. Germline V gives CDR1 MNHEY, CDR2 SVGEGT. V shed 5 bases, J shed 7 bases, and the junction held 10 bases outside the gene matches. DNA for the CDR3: TGTGCCAGCAGTCTACGGGGACTAGCGGGAGGGCCGTTCGGGGAGCTGTTTTTT. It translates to CASSLRGLAGGPFGELFF.

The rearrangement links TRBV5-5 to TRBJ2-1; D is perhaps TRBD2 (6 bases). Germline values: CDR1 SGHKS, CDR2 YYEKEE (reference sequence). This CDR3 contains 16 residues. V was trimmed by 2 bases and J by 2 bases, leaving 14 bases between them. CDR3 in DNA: TGTGCCAGCAGCTTAGCTAACGAGCGGGCCTACAATGAGCAGTTCTTC. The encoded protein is CASSLANERAYNEQFF.